Listed here is a single TCR beta chain. What it binds is not known. The germline V and J ends were trimmed by 7 bases and 4 bases, with 17 bases remaining between them. The CDR3 runs 14 residues. Germline assignment: CDR1 SGHRS and CDR2 YFSETQ. This sample stems from a study of CD8 T cells in Susac syndrome. Study outcomes and limitations: Across the total CD8+ repertoires, sixteen Susac-specific public clones were found. The CD8+ TEMRA repertoires yielded a few such clones.

With random hexamers, reverse transcription was performed on roughly 0.5 to 1 ug of RNA. The immunoSEQ assay covered 54 Vbeta and 13 Jbeta segments for CDR3. Using its own MiXCR run on the immunoSEQ multiplex PCR reads, TCRdb lists one record per CDR3 protein. The sample consists of under 200,000 distinct CDR3 sequences, 95% of them appearing once. The specimen was CD8+ T cells from PBMCs. The clonotype originates from a human donor with Susac syndrome. The rearrangement links TRBV5-1 to TRBJ2-5; perhaps TRBD2 as D (5 bases). CDR3 in DNA: TGCGCCAGCTGGACCGGGATTGAGGGAGAGACCCAGTACTTC. This gives the protein CASWTGIEGETQYF.